What follows are 27 T cell receptor beta chains derived from one specimen sequenced in a study of blood T cell repertoires in COVID-19. Profiled with immunoSEQ multiplex PCR; TCRdb holds only in-frame clones, not every one. The sample includes 140,000 or so clones, 80% to 85% of them seen just once. Sequencing was performed on peripheral blood. The receptors stem from a human donor in a cohort sampled during active COVID-19.

This rearrangement joins TRBV9 to TRBJ2-1; D possibly corresponds to TRBD2 (5 bases). V was cut by 0 bases and J by 8 bases, with 12 bases left in between. Germline CDR1 and CDR2: SGDLS and YYNGEE. This CDR3 has 14 residues. The CDR3 DNA reads TGTGCCAGCAGCGTAGAGACTACTTTGCATGAGCAGTTCTTC. This sequence encodes CASSVETTLHEQFF.

The chain is built from TRBV9 and TRBJ1-1; 7 bases match TRBD1. Germline values: CDR1 SGDLS, CDR2 YYNGEE. V shed 0 bases, J shed 4 bases, and the junction held 3 bases outside the gene matches. The CDR3 covers 14 residues. CDR3 DNA: TGTGCCAGCAGCGTAGACCCAGGGGGCACTGAAGCTTTCTTT. This sequence encodes CASSVDPGGTEAFF.

This clone was recorded once. The chain joins TRBV11-2 to TRBJ1-1; 8 bases line up with TRBD1. The junction had 11 bases not matched to a gene; V was cut back by 5 bases and J by 6 bases. The CDR3 length is 15 residues. The germline V gene has CDR1 SGHAT and CDR2 FQNNGV. CDR3 DNA sequence: TGTGCCAGCAGCCATTCAGGGGGCCTGATCGCTGAAGCTTTCTTT. As protein: CASSHSGGLIAEAFF.

The J gene is TRBJ1-4, the V gene TRBV27; TRBD1 matches 8 bases. The germline V gene encodes CDR1 MNHEY and CDR2 SMNVEV (reference sequence). The ends lost 4 bases at V and 8 bases at J; junction bases unmatched: 6. The CDR3 consists of 14 residues. The CDR3 is CASSWNRGDEKLFF. The CDR3 DNA sequence: TGTGCCAGCAGTTGGAACAGGGGGGACGAAAAACTGTTTTTT.

The rearrangement links TRBV10-1 to TRBJ2-4, with D perhaps matching TRBD1 (5 bases). The CDR3 runs to 17 residues. CDR1 and CDR2 (germline): WNHNN, SYGVQD (reference sequence). Trimming cost V 7 bases and J 3 bases, with 22 bases left between them. The CDR3 loop is CASTQAGRVRYKNIQYF. In DNA, the CDR3 is TGCGCCAGCACCCAGGCCGGCAGGGTGAGATACAAAAACATTCAGTACTTC.

Concerning this clone: Because the CDR3's place on the DNA is in doubt, the DNA is left out and the CDR3 is given as listed by TCRdb. The chain joins TRBV6-5 to TRBJ1-5; the D call in the table, TRBD1, was not verified against the DNA. From germline, CDR1 is MNHEY and CDR2 SVGAGI. The CDR3 is 15 amino acids in total, end residues counted. CDR3 protein: CASSTSGQGNQPQHF.

This chain joins TRBV5-5 and TRBJ2-1; D is unclear. The germline gives CDR1 SGHKS, CDR2 YYEKEE (reference sequence). The CDR3 spans 12 residues. The ends were cut back, 0 bases at V and 8 bases at J, with 6 bases in the middle. The CDR3 here is CASSLDRYEQFF. The CDR3 DNA is TGTGCCAGCAGCTTGGACCGGTATGAGCAGTTCTTC.

The chain combines TRBV7-9 with TRBJ1-3; D is undetermined. The ends were cut back, 1 base at V and 2 bases at J, with 6 bases in the middle. The germline V gene has CDR1 SEHNR and CDR2 FQNEAQ (reference sequence). The CDR3 runs to 14 residues. In nucleotides, the CDR3 is TGTGCCAGCAGCTTAGTTGGAGCTGGAAACACCATATATTTT. Its translation: CASSLVGAGNTIYF.

V is TRBV21-1 and J is TRBJ1-6. TRBV21-1 is noted as a pseudogene. The CDR3 contains 18 residues. CDR3 sequence reads: CASSKVPGEGSYNSPLHF. DNA of the CDR3: TGTGCCAGCAGCAAAGTCCCGGGAGAGGGTTCCTATAATTCACCCCTCCACTTT.

The V call is TRBV7-8, the J call TRBJ1-4, with a possible D match to TRBD1 (5 bases). V was cut by 1 base and J by 8 bases, with 14 bases left in between. The CDR3 runs to 15 residues. CDR1 is SGHVS and CDR2 is FQNEAQ in the germline V gene. This CDR3 reads CASSLVAGVGEKLFF. The CDR3 DNA reads as TGTGCCAGCAGCTTAGTTGCGGGGGTTGGCGAAAAACTGTTTTTT.

The chain couples TRBV12-3 or TRBV12-4 to TRBJ2-7; tentatively, D is TRBD1 (6 bases). The CDR3 sequence is 12 residues long. V was clipped by 6 bases and J by 3 bases, with 9 bases between them. For the CDR3, the DNA is TGTGCCAGCAGCCTGACAGGCTACGAGCAGTACTTC. This gives the protein CASSLTGYEQYF.

The chain carries TRBV3-1 (or the pseudogene TRBV3-2) and TRBJ2-1; 12 nucleotides match TRBD2. The CDR3 is 17 amino acids. CDR1 is LGHDT, CDR2 YNNKEL, per germline (reference sequence). Trimming took 4 bases from V and 2 from J; bases not matched to a gene: 6. CDR3 bases: TGTGCCAGCAGCCTACGGACTAGCGGGAATCCCTACAATGAGCAGTTCTTC. Protein: CASSLRTSGNPYNEQFF.

The gene calls are TRBV4-3 and TRBJ2-7; D ambiguous. The V end lost 0 bases, the J end lost 2 bases, and 14 bases lay between the germline ends. The CDR3 has 16 amino acids. CDR1 and CDR2 from the germline V gene are LGHNA and YSLEER. For the CDR3, the DNA is TGCGCCAGCAGCCAAGATACAGCCCTGCCTGCCTACGAGCAGTACTTC. This encodes CASSQDTALPAYEQYF.

V and J are TRBV15 and TRBJ1-3; D is unresolved. This CDR3 comprises 18 residues. Germline loops: CDR1 LNHNV, CDR2 YYDKDF (reference sequence). V shed 0 bases and J shed 0 bases, with 15 bases lying between them. The CDR3 coding sequence is TGTGCCACCAGCAGAGATTTATCGGGGTTCAACTCTGGAAACACCATATATTTT. Amino acid sequence: CATSRDLSGFNSGNTIYF. The complete variable domain, with remaining parts taken from reference TRBV15 and TRBJ1-3, reads DAMVIQNPRYQVTQFGKPVTLSCSQTLNHNVMYWYQQKSSQAPKLLFHYYDKDFNNEADTPDNFQSRRPNTSFCFLDIRSPGLGDTAMYLCATSRDLSGFNSGNTIYFGEGSWLTVV.

V gene TRBV7-7 combines with J gene TRBJ2-6; 11 bases line up with TRBD2. Unmatched junction bases numbered 5, after V lost 4 bases and J lost 3 bases. Germline V CDR1 and CDR2: SSHAT, FNYEAQ (reference sequence). CDR3 length: 17 amino acids. The CDR3 DNA reads as TGTGCCAGCAGCTCCTCTAGCGGGAGGCTTGGGGCCAACGTCCTGACTTTC. Its protein product is CASSSSSGRLGANVLTF.

V usage is TRBV2 and J usage is TRBJ1-1, with a possible D match to TRBD1 (5 bases). The germline V and J ends were trimmed by 0 bases and 7 bases, with 18 bases remaining between them. CDR3 size: 16 residues. Per germline, CDR1 SNHLY and CDR2 FYNNEI. CDR3: CASSEARQGRRHEAFF. The CDR3 DNA sequence: TGTGCCAGCAGTGAAGCGCGGCAGGGTAGAAGGCATGAAGCTTTCTTT.

CDR3 bases: TGTGCCAGCAGCTCACAGGGGGGGTACACTGAAGCTTTCTTT. It yields the protein CASSSQGGYTEAFF. The rearrangement joins TRBV7-2 to TRBJ1-1; 8 bases line up with TRBD1. Per the germline V gene, CDR1 is SGHTA and CDR2 is FQGNSA. The V and J ends lost 4 bases and 3 bases, in that order; junction bases with no gene match: 4. The CDR3 totals 14 residues. Complete variable domain (other parts from reference TRBV7-2 and TRBJ1-1): GAGVSQSPSNKVTEKGKDVELRCDPISGHTALYWYRQSLGQGLEFLIYFQGNSAPDKSGLPSDRFSAERTGGSVSTLTIQRTQQEDSAVYLCASSSQGGYTEAFFGQGTRLTVV.

Points on this clone: The sample has other DNA sequences that encode this CDR3 too. This sequence joins TRBV5-1 and TRBJ2-7; the D gene is possibly TRBD1 (5 bases). This CDR3 contains 15 residues. CDR1 and CDR2 (germline): SGHRS, YFSETQ. Between the trimmed V and J ends, which lost 0 bases and 2 bases, there was a span of 12 bases. The CDR3 DNA reads TGCGCCAGCAGCTTGGAGGGGCGCGGACCCTACGAGCAGTACTTC. Encoded protein: CASSLEGRGPYEQYF. Looking up the rest from reference TRBV5-1 and TRBJ2-7 gives the full variable domain: KAGVTQTPRYLIKTRGQQVTLSCSPISGHRSVSWYQQTPGQGLQFLFEYFSETQRNKGNFPGRFSGRQFSNSRSEMNVSTLELGDSALYLCASSLEGRGPYEQYFGPGTRLTVT.

The chain carries TRBV5-1 and TRBJ2-3; 10 bases line up with TRBD1. The CDR3 is made up of 14 amino acids. Trimming removed 7 bases from V and 2 bases from J; junction bases left unmatched: 4. The germline V gene encodes CDR1 SGHRS and CDR2 YFSETQ. CDR3 amino acids: CASRQGAATDTQYF. The CDR3 DNA reads TGCGCCAGCCGACAGGGGGCGGCCACAGATACGCAGTATTTT.

V gene TRBV6-5 combines with J gene TRBJ1-1, with D unresolved. This CDR3 contains 13 residues. With 7 bases removed from V and 1 base from J, the gap between germline ends came to 10 bases. Germline CDR1 reads MNHEY; CDR2 reads SVGAGI. The CDR3 DNA reads as TGTGCCAGCAATATAGGAGCGAACACTGAAGCTTTCTTT. Residues: CASNIGANTEAFF.

The J gene is TRBJ1-1, the V gene TRBV9; no reliable D call. V shed 2 bases and J shed 6 bases, with 14 bases lying between them. Per the germline V gene, CDR1 is SGDLS and CDR2 is YYNGEE. This CDR3 is 14 amino acids long. CDR3 loop: CASSVARLGSEAFF. The CDR3 coding sequence is TGTGCCAGCAGCGTGGCCAGGTTGGGTTCTGAAGCTTTCTTT. Combining the CDR3 with reference TRBV9 and TRBJ1-1 gives the whole variable domain DSGVTQTPKHLITATGQRVTLRCSPRSGDLSVYWYQQSLDQGLQFLIQYYNGEERAKGNILERFSAQQFPDLHSELNLSSLELGDSALYFCASSVARLGSEAFFGQGTRLTVV.

The V and J genes are TRBV28 and TRBJ1-2, with a weak D call TRBD1 (5 bases). This CDR3 region has 14 residues. Trimming removed 7 bases at V and 7 bases at J, with 19 bases between. From germline, CDR1 is MDHEN and CDR2 SYDVKM. CDR3 residues: CASNTPSGVSGYTF. The CDR3 bases are TGTGCCAGCAACACCCCCTCGGGGGTGAGTGGCTACACCTTC.

V and J are TRBV9 and TRBJ2-2; 11 nucleotides agree with TRBD2. This CDR3 comprises 16 residues. After removal of 3 bases from V and 1 base from J, the junction contained 2 bases not matched to a gene. Germline V gene data show CDR1 as SGDLS and CDR2 as YYNGEE. CDR3: CASSGGLAGNTGELFF. In DNA form, the CDR3 reads TGTGCCAGCAGCGGAGGACTAGCGGGGAACACCGGGGAGCTGTTTTTT. The complete variable domain, with remaining parts taken from reference TRBV9 and TRBJ2-2, reads DSGVTQTPKHLITATGQRVTLRCSPRSGDLSVYWYQQSLDQGLQFLIQYYNGEERAKGNILERFSAQQFPDLHSELNLSSLELGDSALYFCASSGGLAGNTGELFFGEGSRLTVL.

The chain is built from TRBV15 and TRBJ2-5; D is perhaps TRBD1 (6 bases). The CDR3 has 15 residues. V shed 1 base and J shed 0 bases, with 9 bases lying between them. Germline V CDR1 and CDR2: LNHNV, YYDKDF (reference sequence). CDR3 nucleotide sequence: TGTGCCACCAGCAGAGCCACAGGGTACCAAGAGACCCAGTACTTC. Residues: CATSRATGYQETQYF.

V is TRBV18 and J is TRBJ2-1, with 8 positions matching TRBD1. Trimming took 0 bases from V and 9 from J; bases not matched to a gene: 7. Germline loops: CDR1 KGHSH, CDR2 LQKENI. The CDR3 is 15 residues long. For the CDR3, the DNA is TGTGCCAGCTCACCACCTTCCGGACAGGGCGGTGAGCAGTTCTTC. Its translation is CASSPPSGQGGEQFF.

The J gene is TRBJ1-2, the V gene TRBV29-1; tentative D call: TRBD1 (5 bases). Trimming removed 6 bases at V and 6 bases at J, with 20 bases between. Looked up from germline, CDR1 is SQVTM and CDR2 is ANQGSEA. There are 14 residues in the CDR3. The CDR3 here is CSVGFWDSTDGYTF. The CDR3 DNA reads as TGCAGCGTCGGCTTCTGGGACTCCACTGATGGCTACACCTTC. The full variable domain, with the rest looked up from reference TRBV29-1 and TRBJ1-2, is SAVISQKPSRDICQRGTSLTIQCQVDSQVTMMFWYRQQPGQSLTLIATANQGSEATYESGFVIDKFPISRPNLTFSTLTVSNMSPEDSSIYLCSVGFWDSTDGYTFGSGTRLTVV.

This chain connects TRBV14 to TRBJ2-7; the D gene is possibly TRBD1 (6 bases). The germline V and J ends were trimmed by 0 bases and 3 bases, with 15 bases remaining between them. In germline, CDR1 is SGHDN, CDR2 FVKESK. The CDR3 contains 16 residues. DNA of the CDR3: TGTGCCAGCAGCCAAGATTGGGCAGGGGACCGCTACGAGCAGTACTTC. Translating it yields CASSQDWAGDRYEQYF.